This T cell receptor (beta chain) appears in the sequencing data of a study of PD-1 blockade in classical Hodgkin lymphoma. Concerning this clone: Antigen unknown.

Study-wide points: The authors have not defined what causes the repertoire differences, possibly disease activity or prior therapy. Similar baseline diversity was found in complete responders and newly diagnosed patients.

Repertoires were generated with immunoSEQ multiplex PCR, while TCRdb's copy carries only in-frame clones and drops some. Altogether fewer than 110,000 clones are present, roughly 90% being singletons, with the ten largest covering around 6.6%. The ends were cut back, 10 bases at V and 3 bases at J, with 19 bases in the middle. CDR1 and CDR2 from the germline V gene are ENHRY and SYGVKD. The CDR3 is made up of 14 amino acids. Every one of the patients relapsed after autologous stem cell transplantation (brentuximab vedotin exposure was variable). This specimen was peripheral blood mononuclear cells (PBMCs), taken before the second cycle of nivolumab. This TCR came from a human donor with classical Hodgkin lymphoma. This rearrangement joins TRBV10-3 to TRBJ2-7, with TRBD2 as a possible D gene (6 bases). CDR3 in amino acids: CATKRDASDYEQYF. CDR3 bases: TGTGCCACCAAACGAGATGCTAGCGACTACGAGCAGTACTTC.